This T cell receptor (beta chain) was sequenced in a study of shared clonotypes between healthy human individuals. Background on the study: In total, the donors were a couple of women and a few men aged 18 to 49.

This clone was seen only once. The antigen remains unidentified. Some clones are missing from TCRdb's copy, which holds only in-frame ones; the method was immunoSEQ multiplex PCR. The sample has about 320,000 clones; around 87% are singletons. Regarding the study as a whole: Shared across several donors were about 4.6% of the naive CD4 clonotypes. Only blood underwent sampling, and tissue repertoires likely differ.

The germline V gene encodes CDR1 LNHNV and CDR2 YYDKDF (reference sequence). Trimming took 1 base from V and 4 from J, leaving 14 bases between them. This CDR3 has 16 amino acids. The sequenced material came from memory CD8+ T cells sorted from blood. The subset here: CD45RO+ cells pooled with CCR7-negative TemRA cells. The clonotype was recovered from a man aged 18 to 30 in good health. The chain recombines TRBV15 with TRBJ2-1; D is perhaps TRBD2 (5 bases). The CDR3 sequence is CATSRVIAGIYNEQFF. The CDR3 DNA reads as TGTGCCACCAGCAGAGTTATAGCCGGGATTTACAATGAGCAGTTCTTC.